Shown below are 2 T cell receptor beta chains from a single sample sequenced in a study of shared clonotypes between healthy human individuals (dated by TCRdb to 2020 to 2022). CD8 naive samples were obtained by positive selection for CCR7 among CD45RO-negative cells, yielding a CD45RA+CCR7+ population from which TemRA cells were excluded. Libraries were made using the immunoSEQ multiplex PCR assay. In its TCRdb copy, this immuneACCESS table keeps in-frame sequences only and misses some clones. Where compared with another copy, unresolved V genes explain less than half of these, and the others have no known cause. This sample has about 1.9 million clones in its table, and roughly 95% of those were observed once. More than 1.5% of the sample belongs to the ten largest clones. The sequencing sample was made of naive CD8+ T cells from PBMCs. Reading the label with the study, this specimen's cell subset or site is: CD45RA+CCR7+. The receptors were gathered from a man in his late teens or twenties in good health. Some clones in this sample may be carry-over from other donors' samples.

The genes are TRBV4-1 and TRBJ2-7, with D hard to call. The germline V gene has CDR1 MGHRA and CDR2 YSYEKL. CDR3 length: 17 residues. V was cut by 3 bases and J by 3 bases, with 21 bases left in between. CDR3 amino acids: CASSHPRVGQINYEQYF. The CDR3 nucleotides are TGCGCCAGCAGCCACCCCCGAGTAGGGCAGATAAACTACGAGCAGTACTTC.

The chain employs TRBV7-9 and TRBJ2-3; D unclear. The V end was cut by 5 bases, the J end by 6 bases, with 15 bases between. Germline loops: CDR1 SEHNR, CDR2 FQNEAQ (reference sequence). The CDR3 has 14 residues. This CDR3 is CASSPPAVRDTQYF. For the CDR3, the DNA is TGTGCCAGCAGCCCGCCGGCCGTGAGGGATACGCAGTATTTT. The full variable domain, its missing parts supplied by reference TRBV7-9 and TRBJ2-3, is DTGVSQNPRHKITKRGQNVTFRCDPISEHNRLYWYRQTLGQGPEFLTYFQNEAQLEKSRLLSDRFSAERPKGSFSTLEIQRTEQGDSAMYLCASSPPAVRDTQYFGPGTRLTVL.